This TCR beta chain appears in the sequencing data of a study of OX40 agonist ivuxolimab in advanced cancers. At the level of the study: Patients took ivuxolimab, an agonistic anti-OX40 (CD134) antibody. Eligibility rules accepted prior anti-PD-1, anti-PD-L1 or anti-CTLA-4 therapy, and over 30% had some. Study-wide results and limits: The study did not work out the antigen specificity of the expanded peripheral T cells.

As regards this clone: No antigen is known for it.

The assay was immunoSEQ multiplex PCR, and TCRdb's table has in-frame clones only and misses some. The sample includes approximately 69,000 clones, approximately 81% seen only once; the top ten take approximately 7.2%. Trimming removed 4 bases from V and 4 bases from J, with 12 bases in between. Germline loops: CDR1 SGHRS, CDR2 YFSETQ. The CDR3 consists of 14 residues. This material consisted of CD4+ or CD8+ T cells sorted from blood, taken in a trial of the OX40 agonist ivuxolimab. This chain uses TRBV5-1 with TRBJ1-5; D might be TRBD1 (5 bases). The TCR comes from an adult with an advanced solid tumor such as melanoma, head and neck, liver or kidney cancer. CDR3 sequence: CASSQGGGNQPQHF. The DNA for the CDR3 is TGCGCCAGCAGCCAGGGAGGAGGAAATCAGCCCCAGCATTTT.